These 32 T cell receptor beta chains originate from one sample sequenced in a study of shared clonotypes between healthy human individuals. The data were produced by immunoSEQ multiplex PCR, yet TCRdb's version contains in-frame clones alone and is incomplete. The sample lists 450,000 to 600,000 clones, 65% to 80% occurring once. The source material was PBMCs. The receptors stem from a woman aged 35 to 49 in good health. Some clones in this sample may be carry-over from other donors' samples.

The V and J genes are TRBV27 and TRBJ1-4; 11 bases agree with TRBD1. CDR3 length: 18 residues. The germline V gene has CDR1 MNHEY and CDR2 SMNVEV (reference sequence). V shed 5 bases, J shed 2 bases, and the junction held 10 bases outside the gene matches. The CDR3 nucleotides are TGTGCCAGCAGTACACAGGGGACAGGGGGTAGTACTAATGAAAAACTGTTTTTT. Protein product: CASSTQGTGGSTNEKLFF.

The chain joins TRBV7-3 to TRBJ2-5; 12 bases fit TRBD2. The CDR3 sequence is 16 residues long. Germline V CDR1 and CDR2: SGHTA, FQGTGA. J lost 0 bases, V lost 2 bases, and 1 base had no gene match. The CDR3 spells CASSLGTSGYQETQYF. The CDR3 bases are TGTGCCAGCAGCTTAGGGACTAGCGGGTACCAAGAGACCCAGTACTTC.

The chain joins TRBV5-1 to TRBJ2-3; 7 bases align to TRBD2. Germline V lookup: CDR1 SGHRS, CDR2 YFSETQ. This CDR3 comprises 13 residues. After removal of 1 base from V and 6 bases from J, the junction contained 2 bases not matched to a gene. The CDR3 protein is CASSLRGVDTQYF. The CDR3 coding sequence is TGCGCCAGCAGCTTGCGGGGGGTGGATACGCAGTATTTT.

This chain joins TRBV29-1 and TRBJ2-7, with 7 bases matching TRBD1. Germline V lookup: CDR1 SQVTM, CDR2 ANQGSEA. There are 14 residues in the CDR3. Trimming cost V 7 bases and J 0 bases; bases outside gene matches: 9. Here the CDR3 DNA reads TGCAGCGCCCAAGGGGACAGAGGCTCCTACGAGCAGTACTTC. This encodes CSAQGDRGSYEQYF.

The genes are TRBV7-9 and TRBJ2-4, with D possibly being TRBD2 (6 bases). The CDR3 consists of 15 residues. The ends were cut back, 5 bases at V and 5 bases at J, with 16 bases in the middle. Germline-derived CDR1 and CDR2 are SEHNR and FQNEAQ (reference sequence). The DNA for the CDR3 is TGTGCCAGCAGCAGCCGCGGGGTTCGGGAAAACATTCAGTACTTC. Its translation is CASSSRGVRENIQYF. Using reference TRBV7-9 and TRBJ2-4 for the parts outside the CDR3, the full variable domain is DTGVSQNPRHKITKRGQNVTFRCDPISEHNRLYWYRQTLGQGPEFLTYFQNEAQLEKSRLLSDRFSAERPKGSFSTLEIQRTEQGDSAMYLCASSSRGVRENIQYFGAGTRLSVL.

This chain uses TRBV29-1 with TRBJ1-1; a possible D gene is TRBD1 (6 bases). CDR1 and CDR2 from the germline V gene are SQVTM and ANQGSEA. There are 15 residues in the CDR3. Trimming stripped 4 bases from V and 3 bases from J, with 18 bases between. The CDR3 loop is CSVGVTGFSDTEAFF. CDR3 DNA: TGCAGCGTTGGGGTGACAGGATTCAGTGACACTGAAGCTTTCTTT.

The chain carries TRBV4-2 and TRBJ2-3; 7 nucleotides align to TRBD2. V was clipped by 6 bases and J by 6 bases; unmatched bases: 15. The CDR3 consists of 16 residues. Germline CDR1 reads LGHNA; CDR2 reads YNFKEQ. The CDR3 loop reads CASSPGWDGGSDTQYF. In DNA, the CDR3 is TGTGCCAGCAGTCCTGGCTGGGACGGGGGGTCGGATACGCAGTATTTT.

V usage is TRBV21-1 and J usage is TRBJ1-5. TRBV21-1 is a known pseudogene. This CDR3 comprises 16 residues. This CDR3 reads CASSKERRKSNQPQHF. CDR3 bases: TGTGCCAGCAGCAAAGAACGAAGAAAGAGCAATCAGCCCCAGCATTTT.

The table lists this clone with a few counts. The chain has TRBV12-2 and TRBJ1-2; no DNA check was done on the table's D call, TRBD1. TRBV12-2 counts as a pseudogene. This CDR3 is 14 amino acids long. The CDR3 nucleotides read TGTGCAAGTCGCTTAGTGGCCCGTAACTATGGCTACACCTTC. Its translation is CASRLVARNYGYTF.

CDR3 sequence: CASSFLEGNNSPLHF. Written as DNA, the CDR3 is TGCGCCAGCAGCTTTCTAGAGGGGAACAATTCACCCCTCCACTTT. The chain joins TRBV5-1 to TRBJ1-6; D possibly corresponds to TRBD1 (5 bases). V was trimmed by 2 bases and J by 7 bases, leaving 13 bases between them. Germline V gives CDR1 SGHRS, CDR2 YFSETQ. CDR3 length: 15 amino acids.

This chain connects TRBV2 to TRBJ2-1, with D uncertain. This CDR3 comprises 11 residues. The V gene's germline CDR1 is SNHLY and CDR2 FYNNEI. V lost 5 bases to trimming and J lost 14 bases, with 13 bases between them. In DNA form, the CDR3 reads TGTGCCAGCAGTTACAGTACCCGCAAGTTCTTC. It codes for CASSYSTRKFF.

The chain carries TRBV27 and TRBJ2-3; 9 positions agree with TRBD2. CDR3 length: 14 residues. Germline V gene lookup returns CDR1 MNHEY and CDR2 SMNVEV (reference sequence). The V gene end was trimmed by 7 bases and the J gene end by 4 bases; junction bases not matched to a gene: 6. The CDR3 is CASTRGRAADTQYF. The CDR3 region has the DNA TGTGCCAGCACCCGCGGGAGGGCGGCAGATACGCAGTATTTT.

This chain links TRBV5-1 with TRBJ2-3, with D perhaps matching TRBD1 (5 bases). The germline CDR1 and CDR2 sequences are SGHRS and YFSETQ. Trimming took off 0 bases at V and 3 bases at J, with 11 bases between the two ends. This CDR3 comprises 15 residues. This CDR3 reads CASSLDQGKTDTQYF. Here the CDR3 DNA reads TGCGCCAGCAGCTTGGACCAGGGTAAAACAGATACGCAGTATTTT.

V and J are TRBV30 and TRBJ2-5, with TRBD2 identical over 10 bases. Near its end, the DNA agrees better with TRBJ2-7, so the J call may be wrong. There are 13 residues in the CDR3. Germline V gene data show CDR1 as GTSNPN and CDR2 as SVGIG (reference sequence). The CDR3 protein is CAWATSGSGEQYF. The CDR3 DNA reads TGTGCCTGGGCGACTAGCGGGTCTGGCGAGCAGTACTTC.

This chain links TRBV7-9 with TRBJ1-1, with D possibly matching TRBD1 (5 bases). Germline CDR1 and CDR2: SEHNR and FQNEAQ (reference sequence). This CDR3 spans 17 amino acids. Trimming took 1 base from V and 0 from J, leaving 15 bases between them. This chain's CDR3 is CASSLVGWRGLNTEAFF. In nucleotides, the CDR3 is TGTGCCAGCAGCTTAGTCGGGTGGAGGGGACTGAACACTGAAGCTTTCTTT. The variable domain in full, completed from reference TRBV7-9 and TRBJ1-1, reads DTGVSQNPRHKITKRGQNVTFRCDPISEHNRLYWYRQTLGQGPEFLTYFQNEAQLEKSRLLSDRFSAERPKGSFSTLEIQRTEQGDSAMYLCASSLVGWRGLNTEAFFGQGTRLTVV.

This clone was detected once. The chain has TRBV7-2 and TRBJ2-3; 8 bases fit TRBD2. Germline loops: CDR1 SGHTA, CDR2 FQGNSA. The ends lost 1 base at V and 5 bases at J; junction bases unmatched: 5. The CDR3 covers 15 residues. The DNA for the CDR3 is TGTGCCAGCAGCTTAGGAGGGGCGGGGGGAGATACGCAGTATTTT. It is translated as CASSLGGAGGDTQYF.

A remark on this clone: This may stem from a read error, because a much larger clone lies one nucleotide away. The V gene is TRBV5-6, the J gene TRBJ1-1; 10 nucleotides match TRBD1. Germline values: CDR1 SGHDT, CDR2 YYEEEE. This CDR3 region has 15 residues. The CDR3 coding sequence is TGTGCCGGCAGCGCCGCGACAGGGGGCAACACTGAAGCTTTCTTT. This gives the protein CAGSAATGGNTEAFF.

This clone has only one observation. The CDR3 protein is CASSLDSRYEQYF. CDR3 nucleotide sequence: TGTGCCAGCAGCTTAGACTCTCGCTACGAGCAGTACTTC. The rearrangement links TRBV11-3 to TRBJ2-5; no clear D. The DNA end lines up better with TRBJ2-7; the J call may be wrong. This CDR3 region has 13 residues. Per the germline V gene, CDR1 is SGHNT and CDR2 is YENEEA.

This clone has more than one count but fewer than ten. The genes are TRBV28 and TRBJ1-2; tentatively, D is TRBD1 (5 bases). Germline V gene lookup returns CDR1 MDHEN and CDR2 SYDVKM. The CDR3 length is 15 residues. Trimming removed 2 bases at V and 4 bases at J, with 14 bases between. The CDR3 here is CASSLDSRGGYGYTF. Written as DNA, the CDR3 is TGTGCCAGCAGTTTAGACAGCCGCGGGGGCTATGGCTACACCTTC.

The chain uses TRBV5-1 and TRBJ1-2; D is uncertain. The V and J ends lost 0 bases and 5 bases respectively, with 14 bases between them. This CDR3 spans 15 amino acids. Germline V gene data show CDR1 as SGHRS and CDR2 as YFSETQ. CDR3 bases: TGCGCCAGCAGCTTGGCGGGGAGGTCGGTATATGGCTACACCTTC. Translated: CASSLAGRSVYGYTF. Filled out from reference TRBV5-1 and TRBJ1-2, the complete variable domain reads KAGVTQTPRYLIKTRGQQVTLSCSPISGHRSVSWYQQTPGQGLQFLFEYFSETQRNKGNFPGRFSGRQFSNSRSEMNVSTLELGDSALYLCASSLAGRSVYGYTFGSGTRLTVV.

This clone came up a few times. The rearrangement links TRBV18 to TRBJ2-7, with 12 bases aligning to TRBD1. The CDR3 contains 17 residues. Losses at the gene ends were 3 bases for V and 4 bases for J; bases not matched to a gene: 10. The germline gives CDR1 KGHSH, CDR2 LQKENI. CDR3 nucleotide sequence: TGTGCCAGCTCACCCAACCTCCCGGGACAGGGGGCGTACGAGCAGTACTTC. Translating it yields CASSPNLPGQGAYEQYF. Supplemented by reference TRBV18 and TRBJ2-7, the full variable domain reads NAGVMQNPRHLVRRRGQEARLRCSPMKGHSHVYWYRQLPEEGLKFMVYLQKENIIDESGMPKERFSAEFPKEGPSILRIQQVVRGDSAAYFCASSPNLPGQGAYEQYFGPGTRLTVT.

The chain has TRBV2 and TRBJ2-7; D is undetermined. CDR1 and CDR2 from the germline V gene are SNHLY and FYNNEI. The V end lost 3 bases, the J end lost 1 base, and 10 bases lay between the germline ends. The CDR3 runs 14 residues. The CDR3 DNA is TGTGCCAGCAGTGACTCGGGCGGATCCTACGAGCAGTACTTC. Protein: CASSDSGGSYEQYF.

The chain recombines TRBV28 with TRBJ2-7; 8 nucleotides line up with TRBD1. Germline CDR1 and CDR2: MDHEN and SYDVKM. The CDR3 contains 14 residues. The ends lost 6 bases at V and 5 bases at J; junction bases unmatched: 9. CDR3 sequence (DNA): TGTGCCAGCAGCAGGACAGGGTTCACCCACGAGCAGTACTTC. Translation: CASSRTGFTHEQYF.

The chain is built from TRBV7-2 and TRBJ2-7; tentative D call: TRBD1 (7 bases). V was cut by 1 base and J by 3 bases, with 13 bases left in between. Per germline, CDR1 SGHTA and CDR2 FQGNSA. CDR3 length: 15 amino acids. The DNA of the CDR3 is TGTGCCAGCAGCTTAGAAGACCAGGGGGGCTACGAGCAGTACTTC. Protein sequence: CASSLEDQGGYEQYF.

The V gene is TRBV30, the J gene TRBJ2-7, with D possibly TRBD2 on 6 matching bases. The CDR3 totals 17 residues. V lost 2 bases, J lost 2 bases, and 22 bases lay in between. Germline CDR1 and CDR2: GTSNPN and SVGIG (reference sequence). The DNA for the CDR3 is TGTGCCTGGAGTCGCCAGAAACTTAGCGGCGCTACCTACGAGCAGTACTTC. Residues: CAWSRQKLSGATYEQYF.

The rearrangement uses TRBV21-1 and TRBJ2-1; TRBD2 was called by the table and not checked on the DNA. TRBV21-1 is recorded as a pseudogene. This CDR3 is built from 11 residues. The CDR3 is CASSKRGKQFF. As DNA, the CDR3 is TGTGCCAGCAGCAAACGGGGTAAACAGTTCTTC.

The chain combines TRBV28 with TRBJ1-2; 9 bases match TRBD1. CDR3 length equals 14 residues. CDR1 and CDR2 (germline): MDHEN, SYDVKM. After removal of 4 bases from V and 8 bases from J, the junction contained 8 bases not matched to a gene. CDR3 amino acids: CASSSGQGKYGYTF. The CDR3 region has the DNA TGTGCCAGCAGTTCAGGACAGGGGAAATACGGCTACACCTTC.

This rearrangement joins TRBV27 to TRBJ2-2; D is perhaps TRBD1 (6 bases). The germline gives CDR1 MNHEY, CDR2 SMNVEV (reference sequence). V shed 5 bases and J shed 7 bases, with 17 bases lying between them. The CDR3 consists of 15 residues. CDR3 sequence reads: CASSPWDTVGGELFF. Written as DNA, the CDR3 is TGTGCCAGCAGTCCATGGGACACCGTAGGCGGGGAGCTGTTTTTT.

The chain's CDR3 is CASSLNSDTQYF. DNA of the CDR3: TGTGCCAGCAGTTTAAATTCAGATACGCAGTATTTT. V and J are TRBV28 and TRBJ2-3; D unclear. V lost 2 bases and J lost 4, with 4 bases in between. The length of the CDR3 is 12 residues. Germline lookup yields CDR1 MDHEN and CDR2 SYDVKM.

V is TRBV9 and J is TRBJ1-4, with D perhaps TRBD1 (5 bases). From germline, CDR1 is SGDLS and CDR2 YYNGEE. V was cut by 7 bases and J by 6 bases, with 10 bases left in between. The CDR3 has 12 residues. The CDR3 reads CASDSGHEKLFF. The CDR3 coding sequence is TGTGCCAGCGACAGCGGACATGAAAAACTGTTTTTT. Looking up the rest from reference TRBV9 and TRBJ1-4 gives the full variable domain: DSGVTQTPKHLITATGQRVTLRCSPRSGDLSVYWYQQSLDQGLQFLIQYYNGEERAKGNILERFSAQQFPDLHSELNLSSLELGDSALYFCASDSGHEKLFFGSGTQLSVL.

The chain joins TRBV5-6 to TRBJ2-2; D remains ambiguous. Per germline, CDR1 SGHDT and CDR2 YYEEEE. This CDR3 comprises 15 residues. V dropped 2 bases and J dropped 4 bases, with 12 bases sitting between them. This CDR3 is CASSFWQDLTGELFF. CDR3 in DNA: TGTGCCAGCAGCTTTTGGCAGGACCTCACCGGGGAGCTGTTTTTT.

The table lists this clone with a few counts. The V call is TRBV28, the J call TRBJ2-7; TRBD2 matches at 12 bases. There are 17 residues in the CDR3. From germline, CDR1 is MDHEN and CDR2 SYDVKM. After removal of 3 bases from V and 2 bases from J, the junction contained 8 bases not matched to a gene. CDR3 nucleotide sequence: TGTGCCAGCAGTTTCCCCTTACTAGCGGGAGGAACCTACGAGCAGTACTTC. It codes for CASSFPLLAGGTYEQYF. Combining the CDR3 with reference TRBV28 and TRBJ2-7 gives the whole variable domain DVKVTQSSRYLVKRTGEKVFLECVQDMDHENMFWYRQDPGLGLRLIYFSYDVKMKEKGDIPEGYSVSREKKERFSLILESASTNQTSMYLCASSFPLLAGGTYEQYFGPGTRLTVT.